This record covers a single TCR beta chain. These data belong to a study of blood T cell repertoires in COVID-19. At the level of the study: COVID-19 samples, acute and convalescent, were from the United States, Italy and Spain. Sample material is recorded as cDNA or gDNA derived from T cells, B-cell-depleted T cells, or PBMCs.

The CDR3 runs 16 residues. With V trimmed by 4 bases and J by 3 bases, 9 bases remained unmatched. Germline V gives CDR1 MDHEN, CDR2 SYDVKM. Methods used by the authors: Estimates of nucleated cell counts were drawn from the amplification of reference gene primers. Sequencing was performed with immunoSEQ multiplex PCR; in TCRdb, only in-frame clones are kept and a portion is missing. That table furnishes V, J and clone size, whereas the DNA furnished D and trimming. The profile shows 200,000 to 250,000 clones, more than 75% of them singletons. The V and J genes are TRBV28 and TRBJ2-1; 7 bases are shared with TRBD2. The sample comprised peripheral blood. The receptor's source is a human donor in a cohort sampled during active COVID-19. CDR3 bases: TGTGCCAGCAGTTCAAATAGCGGGCCCCACTACAATGAGCAGTTCTTC. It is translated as CASSSNSGPHYNEQFF.